The next 29 T cell receptor beta chains were all read from a single sample in a study of Graves' ophthalmopathy and Graves' hyperthyroidism. TCR beta CDR3 regions were amplified from RNA transcripts. In the first round, RT-PCR was carried out with HTBI primers, and a multiplex PCR formed the second round. In TCRdb, the multiplex PCR reads were re-called with MiXCR into one record per CDR3 protein. The top ten hold 10% to 15% of the sample, which has under 350,000 distinct CDR3 sequences, 17% seen once. Sequencing input: peripheral blood. These receptor sequences come from an adult man with Graves' ophthalmopathy.

This clonotype was seen repeatedly, ten times or more. This chain connects TRBV5-1 to TRBJ1-1, with 8 positions matching TRBD1. The ends lost 4 bases at V and 3 bases at J; junction bases unmatched: 5. The CDR3 covers 14 residues. Germline lookup yields CDR1 SGHRS and CDR2 YFSETQ. The CDR3 is CASSPRGLDTEAFF. The CDR3 nucleotides read TGCGCCAGCAGCCCCAGGGGGCTGGACACTGAAGCTTTCTTT.

This clonotype was recorded a few times. The chain couples TRBV18 to TRBJ1-2; no clear D. The CDR3 sequence is 15 residues long. V lost 10 bases to trimming and J lost 0 bases, with 18 bases between them. Germline loops: CDR1 KGHSH, CDR2 LQKENI. The CDR3: CATSTGGSANYGYTF. The CDR3 bases are TGTGCCACCTCGACCGGCGGGTCGGCTAACTATGGCTACACCTTC.

V gene TRBV28 combines with J gene TRBJ1-6; D is possibly TRBD1 (6 bases). V was trimmed by 6 bases and J by 7 bases, leaving 19 bases between them. CDR3 size: 16 residues. CDR1 is MDHEN, CDR2 SYDVKM, per germline. The CDR3 DNA is TGTGCCAGCAGCCCTATCTGGACAGAATTCAATTCACCCCTCCACTTT. Translated: CASSPIWTEFNSPLHF.

This clonotype came up many times. V gene TRBV5-6 combines with J gene TRBJ1-2; D remains ambiguous. Trimming pared 0 bases from V and 6 bases from J, leaving 6 bases between. Per germline, CDR1 SGHDT and CDR2 YYEEEE. The CDR3 is made up of 12 amino acids. Here the CDR3 DNA reads TGTGCCAGCAGCTTGGGATGGGATGGCTACACCTTC. It translates to CASSLGWDGYTF.

The rearrangement uses TRBV12-3 or TRBV12-4 and TRBJ1-2; D gene ambiguous. There are 13 residues in the CDR3. V lost 6 bases and J 7 bases, leaving 15 bases between the germline ends. This chain's CDR3 is CASSTENPGGYTF. CDR3 bases: TGTGCCAGCAGCACCGAGAATCCTGGTGGCTACACCTTC.

This clonotype was recorded many times. The rearrangement joins TRBV20-1 to TRBJ2-7; 10 bases are shared with TRBD2. The CDR3 contains 15 residues. CDR1 DFQATT and CDR2 SNEGSKA come from the germline V gene (reference sequence). The V and J ends lost 4 bases and 1 base, in that order; junction bases with no gene match: 7. The CDR3 bases are TGCAGTGCTACCGAACCGGGACTAGCGTCCTACGAGCAGTACTTC. Translated: CSATEPGLASYEQYF.

The chain recombines TRBV12-3 or TRBV12-4 with TRBJ2-5; 7 bases are a match to TRBD2. This CDR3 is 16 amino acids long. V lost 3 bases, J lost 4 bases, and 11 bases stayed unmatched. The DNA for the CDR3 is TGTGCCAGCAGTTTCGCGGCTAGCGGTTGGGGAGAGACCCAGTACTTC. Translating gives CASSFAASGWGETQYF.

This clonotype was seen repeatedly, ten times or more. The rearrangement joins TRBV19 to TRBJ2-5, with 9 bases lining up with TRBD1. With V trimmed by 5 bases and J by 4 bases, 8 bases remained unmatched. The germline V gene encodes CDR1 LNHDA and CDR2 SQIVND (reference sequence). CDR3 length: 15 amino acids. The CDR3 DNA reads TGTGCCAGTAGTGTACAGGGGGCTCGCAGAGAGACCCAGTACTTC. This translates into CASSVQGARRETQYF.

This clonotype has at least ten counts. This rearrangement joins TRBV5-1 to TRBJ2-7, with D maybe TRBD1 (6 bases). CDR1 SGHRS and CDR2 YFSETQ come from the germline V gene. The V and J ends lost 4 bases and 2 bases respectively, with 13 bases between them. This CDR3 is built from 14 residues. The CDR3 DNA follows: TGCGCCAGCAGCGGGACACCTACCACCTACGAGCAGTACTTC. Translation gives CASSGTPTTYEQYF. Full variable domain (missing parts from reference TRBV5-1 and TRBJ2-7): KAGVTQTPRYLIKTRGQQVTLSCSPISGHRSVSWYQQTPGQGLQFLFEYFSETQRNKGNFPGRFSGRQFSNSRSEMNVSTLELGDSALYLCASSGTPTTYEQYFGPGTRLTVT.

This clonotype was counted many times. V is TRBV7-8 and J is TRBJ2-7; tentative D call: TRBD2 (6 bases). This CDR3 region has 12 residues. V was trimmed by 4 bases and J by 9 bases, leaving 13 bases between them. CDR1 SGHVS and CDR2 FQNEAQ come from the germline V gene. This chain's CDR3 is CASSSVGGGQYF. CDR3 nucleotides: TGTGCCAGCAGCTCGGTGGGGGGAGGGCAGTACTTC.

The chain combines TRBV7-8 with TRBJ2-4; D call uncertain. CDR1 and CDR2 (germline): SGHVS, FQNEAQ. V was pared by 5 bases and J by 11 bases, with 16 bases between. This CDR3 is built from 13 residues. DNA of the CDR3: TGTGCCAGCAGCCAACCCCCCACAATCCTTCAGTACTTC. Translation: CASSQPPTILQYF.

This clonotype was detected once. A clone one base away is much larger, so this may be a read error. The chain has TRBV14 and TRBJ2-7, with 10 positions matching TRBD1. The CDR3 consists of 17 residues. The germline V gene encodes CDR1 SGHDN and CDR2 FVKESK. The CDR3 nucleotides read TGTACCAGCAGCCAAGATAGAGGAGGGACAGGGGTTTACGAGCAGTACTTC. Translation gives CTSSQDRGGTGVYEQYF.

This clonotype occurred many times. The chain links TRBV5-1 to TRBJ1-5; D possibly corresponds to TRBD1 (6 bases). The CDR3 sequence is 15 residues long. Trimming removed 0 bases at V and 9 bases at J, with 16 bases between. CDR1 is SGHRS and CDR2 is YFSETQ in the germline V gene. This CDR3 is CASSLDAGGGMPQHF. CDR3 coding DNA: TGCGCCAGCAGCTTGGATGCTGGCGGGGGCATGCCCCAGCATTTT.

The rearrangement links TRBV6-2 or TRBV6-3 to TRBJ1-1; D remains ambiguous. CDR1 and CDR2 from the germline V gene are MNHEY and SVGEGT. Trimming pared 1 base from V and 3 bases from J, leaving 15 bases between. This CDR3 region has 16 residues. CDR3 sequence reads: CASSYLGSYRDTEAFF. As DNA, the CDR3 is TGTGCCAGCAGTTACTTGGGATCCTATAGAGACACTGAAGCTTTCTTT.

In this sample, this clonotype turned up many times. V is TRBV4-2 and J is TRBJ1-6; perhaps TRBD1 as D (6 bases). Germline CDR1 and CDR2: LGHNA and YNFKEQ. The CDR3 runs to 15 residues. V lost 1 base to trimming and J lost 9 bases, with 13 bases between them. CDR3 sequence reads: CASSQVERGSSPLHF. CDR3 DNA sequence: TGTGCCAGCAGCCAAGTCGAGAGGGGGAGTTCACCCCTCCACTTT.

In its sample, this clonotype was seen many times. This chain links TRBV19 with TRBJ1-1; 9 bases match TRBD1. The CDR3 spans 15 residues. In germline, CDR1 is LNHDA, CDR2 SQIVND (reference sequence). V gave up 3 bases and J gave up 8 bases; unmatched junction bases: 10. CDR3 bases: TGTGCCAGTAGTATCCCCGGGACAGGGCGCACCGAAGCTTTCTTT. It yields the protein CASSIPGTGRTEAFF.

The chain recombines TRBV28 with TRBJ2-7, with D possibly matching TRBD1 (5 bases). The DNA end is more similar to TRBJ2-1, so the J call may be wrong. The V gene's germline CDR1 is MDHEN and CDR2 SYDVKM. This CDR3 spans 15 amino acids. CDR3 DNA sequence: TGTGCCAGCAGTTTAGCGGTAGACAGATACTACGAGCAGTTCTTC. Translation gives CASSLAVDRYYEQFF.

This clonotype was observed at least ten times. This chain links TRBV3-1 with TRBJ2-7, with 11 bases matching TRBD2. Germline V gives CDR1 LGHDT, CDR2 YNNKEL (reference sequence). CDR3 length: 15 amino acids. The V and J ends lost 6 bases and 4 bases, in that order; junction bases with no gene match: 8. The CDR3 loop is CASRPSGTSGYEQYF. The CDR3 bases are TGTGCCAGCAGACCGTCCGGGACTAGCGGATACGAGCAGTACTTC.

At least ten counts were recorded for this clonotype. This chain connects TRBV29-1 to TRBJ1-1; 12 nucleotides agree with TRBD1. The CDR3 consists of 14 residues. The V gene's germline CDR1 is SQVTM and CDR2 ANQGSEA. J was trimmed by 5 bases and V by 3 bases; bases with no gene match: 4. Here the CDR3 reads CSVDGTGGLTEAFF. As DNA, the CDR3 is TGCAGCGTTGACGGGACAGGGGGCCTGACTGAAGCTTTCTTT.

This clonotype was seen ten or more times. The chain carries TRBV5-6 and TRBJ1-6; 8 bases are a match to TRBD1. This CDR3 comprises 17 residues. Germline CDR1 and CDR2: SGHDT and YYEEEE. The J segment lost 3 bases and the V segment lost 0 bases, leaving 5 bases of the junction unmatched. CDR3 protein: CASSLVAGTGYNSPLHF. CDR3 DNA sequence: TGTGCCAGCAGCTTGGTAGCCGGGACAGGCTATAATTCACCCCTCCACTTT.

The gene calls are TRBV20-1 and TRBJ1-1; TRBD1 might be the D (6 bases). The V and J ends lost 0 bases and 8 bases respectively, with 10 bases between them. The CDR3 sequence is 12 residues long. Looked up from germline, CDR1 is DFQATT and CDR2 is SNEGSKA (reference sequence). CDR3 protein: CSARDGGGEAFF. CDR3 nucleotides: TGCAGTGCTAGAGATGGGGGGGGCGAAGCTTTCTTT.

The CDR3 loop reads CASSTRQGIFQETQYF. CDR3 DNA: TGTGCCAGCAGTACTAGACAGGGGATTTTCCAAGAGACCCAGTACTTC. V is TRBV28 and J is TRBJ2-5; 8 nucleotides align to TRBD1. After removal of 5 bases from V and 1 base from J, the junction contained 9 bases not matched to a gene. Per germline, CDR1 MDHEN and CDR2 SYDVKM. The CDR3 runs 16 residues.

This clonotype showed up many times. This sequence joins TRBV7-9 and TRBJ1-2; 7 bases line up with TRBD1. CDR1 SEHNR and CDR2 FQNEAQ come from the germline V gene (reference sequence). Unmatched junction bases numbered 7, after V lost 5 bases and J lost 7 bases. CDR3 length equals 13 residues. Written as DNA, the CDR3 is TGTGCCAGCAGCCCCACCAGGGGGTTTGGCTACACCTTC. Residues: CASSPTRGFGYTF. Supplemented by reference TRBV7-9 and TRBJ1-2, the full variable domain reads DTGVSQNPRHKITKRGQNVTFRCDPISEHNRLYWYRQTLGQGPEFLTYFQNEAQLEKSRLLSDRFSAERPKGSFSTLEIQRTEQGDSAMYLCASSPTRGFGYTFGSGTRLTVV.

This clonotype was counted many times. The V call is TRBV10-3, the J call TRBJ2-5; a weak D match, TRBD1 (6 bases). The CDR3 length is 13 residues. Deletions cut 6 bases from V and 0 bases from J, with 8 bases between. In germline, CDR1 is ENHRY, CDR2 SYGVKD. CDR3 loop: CAISRTDQETQYF. CDR3 coding DNA: TGTGCCATCAGCCGGACAGACCAAGAGACCCAGTACTTC.

This clonotype appeared many times. The J gene is TRBJ2-7, the V gene TRBV20-1; no clear D. Germline CDR1 is DFQATT and CDR2 is SNEGSKA (reference sequence). CDR3 length: 15 residues. Trimming removed 6 bases from V and 2 bases from J, with 20 bases in between. The CDR3 spells CSANSGGLNTYEQYF. The CDR3 DNA reads TGCAGTGCAAATTCTGGCGGCCTAAACACCTACGAGCAGTACTTC.

This clonotype was seen ten or more times. V and J are TRBV7-9 and TRBJ2-3, with a possible D match to TRBD1 (5 bases). This CDR3 spans 14 amino acids. The V end lost 4 bases, the J end lost 2 bases, and 10 bases lay between the germline ends. From germline, CDR1 is SEHNR and CDR2 FQNEAQ (reference sequence). The CDR3 loop reads CASSYQGYTDTQYF. The CDR3 nucleotides are TGTGCCAGCAGCTATCAGGGATACACAGATACGCAGTATTTT.

This clonotype came up many times. The chain combines TRBV4-3 with TRBJ2-7; 9 nucleotides match TRBD1. Germline V gives CDR1 LGHNA, CDR2 YSLEER. With 0 bases clipped from V and 3 bases from J, the junction kept 6 bases outside the gene matches. This CDR3 comprises 16 residues. The CDR3 region is CASSQDLGTGIYEQYF. CDR3 coding DNA: TGCGCCAGCAGCCAAGATTTGGGGACAGGGATCTACGAGCAGTACTTC.

Ten or more counts support this clonotype. This chain connects TRBV4-2 to TRBJ2-7; 10 bases are a match to TRBD1. Germline CDR1 reads LGHNA; CDR2 reads YNFKEQ. This CDR3 spans 16 amino acids. J gave up 0 bases and V 3 bases, and 5 bases lay outside the gene matches. The CDR3 protein is CASSHSRTGGSYEQYF. The DNA of the CDR3 is TGTGCCAGCAGCCATTCCCGGACAGGGGGCTCCTACGAGCAGTACTTC.

Regarding this clonotype: A much bigger clone sits one base away, suggesting this may be a read error. It is likely a read error, because the conserved phenylalanine at the end of the CDR3 is missing. The V call is TRBV20-1, the J call TRBJ2-7; 7 bases align to TRBD2. The germline gives CDR1 DFQATT, CDR2 SNEGSKA (reference sequence). The V and J ends lost 0 bases and 6 bases, in that order; junction bases with no gene match: 11. This CDR3 contains 15 residues. The DNA for the CDR3 is TGCAGTGCTAGAGACCGAAGCGGGATTCTCGGCGAGCAGTACTCC. This translates into CSARDRSGILGEQYS.